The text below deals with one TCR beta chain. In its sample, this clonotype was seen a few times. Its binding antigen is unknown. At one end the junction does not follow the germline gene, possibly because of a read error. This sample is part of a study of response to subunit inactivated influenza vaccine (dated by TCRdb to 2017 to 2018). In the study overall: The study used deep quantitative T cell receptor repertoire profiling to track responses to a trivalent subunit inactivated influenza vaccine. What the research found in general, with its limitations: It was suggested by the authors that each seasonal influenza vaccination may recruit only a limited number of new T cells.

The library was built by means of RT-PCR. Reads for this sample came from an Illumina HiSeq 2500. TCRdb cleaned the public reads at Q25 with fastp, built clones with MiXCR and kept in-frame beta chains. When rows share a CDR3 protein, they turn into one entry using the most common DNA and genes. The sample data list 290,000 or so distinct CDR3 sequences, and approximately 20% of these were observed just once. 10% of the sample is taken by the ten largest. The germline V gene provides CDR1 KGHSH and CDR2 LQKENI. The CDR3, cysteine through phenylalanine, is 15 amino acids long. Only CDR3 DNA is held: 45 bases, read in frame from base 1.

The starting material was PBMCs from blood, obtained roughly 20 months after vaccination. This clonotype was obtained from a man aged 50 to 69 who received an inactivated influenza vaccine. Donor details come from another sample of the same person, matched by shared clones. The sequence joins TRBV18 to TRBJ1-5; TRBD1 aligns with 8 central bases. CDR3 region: CASSPGAGGKQPQHF. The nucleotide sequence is TGTGCCAGCTCACCAGGGGCAGGGGGCAAGCAGCCCCAGCATTTT.